Listed below are T cell receptor beta chains from one sample, sequenced in a study of T cells in Graves' hyperthyroidism and ophthalmopathy. TCRdb used MiXCR to reprocess the multiplex PCR reads, holding one entry per CDR3 protein. The sample shows 96,000 or so distinct CDR3 sequences, around 50% of them seen only once. Sequenced material: blood. The receptor source for this set is a woman between 40 and 50 years old with Graves' hyperthyroidism. The CDR3 runs from the conserved cysteine through the conserved F or W. The D gene is left open where the match is weak. Not all rows give a size; the values are once, few, many and, for expanded clones, a class.

v_gene	j_gene	abundance	d_gene	CDR3aa	CDR3nt
TRBV2	TRBJ1-6	NA	NA	CATQTAPRSPLHF	TGTGCCACACAGACAGCACCAAGGTCACCCCTCCACTTT
TRBV9	TRBJ2-3	many	NA	CASPRRGDTDTQYF	TGTGCCAGCCCTAGGCGGGGCGACACAGATACGCAGTATTTT
TRBV7-2	TRBJ1-1	NA	NA	CASSLQGPNTEAFF	TGTGCCAGCAGCCTACAGGGACCTAACACTGAAGCTTTCTTT
TRBV2	TRBJ1-5	NA	NA	CASNSGRSTDRKGMWRLSNQPQHF	TGTGCCAGCAATAGCGGCCGTAGCACAGATAGGAAAGGGATGTGGCGGCTGAGCAATCAGCCCCAGCATTTT
TRBV5-1	TRBJ1-1	many	NA	CASSFSENTEAFF	TGCGCCAGCAGCTTCAGCGAGAACACTGAAGCTTTCTTT
TRBV24-1	TRBJ2-5	many	NA	CATSQMGPGETQYF	TGTGCCACCAGTCAGATGGGACCGGGGGAGACCCAGTACTTC
TRBV30	TRBJ1-2	few	NA	CAWTPRGTNYGYTF	TGTGCCTGGACCCCCCGGGGAACTAACTATGGCTACACCTTC
TRBV5-1	TRBJ2-6	many	NA	CASSSRSAGANVLTF	TGCGCCAGCAGCTCGAGGAGCGCTGGGGCCAACGTCCTGACTTTC
TRBV13	TRBJ2-3	few	NA	CASSYYRDSTDTQYF	TGTGCCAGCAGCTACTACAGGGATAGCACAGATACGCAGTATTTT
TRBV10-3	TRBJ1-2	NA	TRBD1	CATVDRVNGYTF	TGTGCCACAGTGGACAGGGTTAATGGCTACACCTTC
TRBV11-1	TRBJ1-5	NA	NA	CASTWEGGNQPRHF	TGTGCCTCCACTTGGGAGGGGGGCAATCAGCCCCGGCATTTT
TRBV2	TRBJ1-4	once	TRBD1	CASSPETGDEKLFF	TGTGCCAGCTCACCTGAGACAGGGGACGAAAAACTGTTTTTT
TRBV7-9	TRBJ2-7	NA	TRBD1	CASSLQGENEQYF	TGTGCCAGCAGTCTGCAGGGGGAAAACGAGCAGTACTTC
TRBV29-1	TRBJ1-1	NA	NA	CSFPGGAGGTFF	TGCAGCTTTCCAGGCGGGGCGGGCGGGACTTTCTTT
TRBV2	TRBJ2-7	many	NA	CASSEQGNEQYF	TGTGCCAGCAGTGAACAGGGAAACGAGCAGTACTTC
TRBV7-9	TRBJ2-5	NA	TRBD1	CASRRQGANQYF	TGTGCCAGCAGAAGACAGGGGGCGAATCAGTACTTC
TRBV20-1	TRBJ1-2	many	NA	CSASLNREQYGYTF	TGCAGTGCTTCTCTGAACAGGGAGCAATATGGCTACACCTTC
TRBV24-1	TRBJ1-5	many	NA	CATSRASNQPQHF	TGTGCCACCAGTCGGGCCAGCAATCAGCCCCAGCATTTT
TRBV5-6	TRBJ2-7	many	NA	CASGRGRDRIYEQYF	TGTGCCAGCGGCAGAGGGAGGGACAGAATCTACGAGCAGTACTTC
TRBV2	TRBJ2-7	NA	TRBD1	CASSGSGGAGDEQYF	TGTGCCAGCAGTGGGTCAGGGGGCGCGGGTGACGAGCAGTACTTC
TRBV9	TRBJ2-5	NA	NA	CASSVGGTQYF	TGTGCCAGCAGCGTAGGTGGGACCCAGTACTTC
TRBV7-9	TRBJ1-3	NA	NA	CASSLGGGPGNTIYF	TGTGCCAGCAGCTTGGGGGGAGGGCCTGGAAACACCATATATTTT
TRBV7-8	TRBJ1-5	NA	TRBD1	CASSLDGRGGDQPQHF	TGTGCCAGCAGCTTAGACGGGAGAGGGGGCGATCAGCCCCAGCATTTT
TRBV20-1	TRBJ2-7	many	NA	CSARSLGGFYEQYF	TGCAGTGCTAGATCGCTCGGTGGCTTCTACGAGCAGTACTTC
TRBV7-2	TRBJ2-5	NA	NA	CASSLQNQETQYF	TGTGCCAGCTCACTACAGAACCAAGAGACCCAGTACTTC
TRBV27	TRBJ1-3	NA	NA	CASGDTGPRSTIYF	TGTGCCAGCGGCGATACGGGGCCCCGAAGCACCATATATTTT
TRBV10-2	TRBJ2-1	NA	TRBD2	CASTPLAGDEQFF	TGCGCCAGCACCCCACTAGCGGGAGACGAGCAGTTCTTC
TRBV5-4	TRBJ1-1	NA	NA	CASSSSTANAEAFF	TGTGCCAGCAGCTCGTCGACGGCGAACGCTGAAGCTTTCTTT
TRBV11-2	TRBJ1-1	once	TRBD1	CASSSQGARLGTEAFF	TGTGCCAGCAGCTCACAGGGGGCGCGGTTGGGCACTGAAGCTTTCTTT
TRBV20-1	TRBJ2-2	NA	TRBD2	CSASPSGRGTGELFF	TGCAGTGCCAGCCCTAGCGGGAGGGGAACCGGGGAGCTGTTTTTT
TRBV29-1	TRBJ1-6	NA	NA	CSVGAGGSPLHF	TGCAGCGTTGGGGCAGGAGGCTCACCCCTCCACTTT
TRBV29-1	TRBJ2-5	NA	TRBD2	CSVDGASGRETQYF	TGCAGCGTTGACGGCGCTAGCGGGAGAGAGACCCAGTACTTC
TRBV20-1	TRBJ1-6	NA	TRBD1	CSARDGTGGSNSPLHF	TGCAGTGCTAGGGATGGGACAGGGGGCAGCAATTCACCCCTCCACTTT
TRBV12-3/TRBV12-4	TRBJ2-7	many	TRBD1	CASSFQDRGFQQYF	TGTGCCAGCAGTTTCCAGGACAGGGGGTTTCAGCAGTACTTC
TRBV6-6	TRBJ2-7	many	TRBD1	CASGLGTGLYF	TGTGCCAGCGGATTGGGGACAGGGTTATACTTC
TRBV12-3/TRBV12-4	TRBJ1-5	many	TRBD1	CASTSDRVGQPQHF	TGTGCCAGCACTTCTGACAGGGTCGGGCAGCCCCAGCATTTT
TRBV29-1	TRBJ2-7	few	TRBD1	CSAGTGDAYEQYF	TGCAGCGCCGGGACAGGGGACGCCTACGAGCAGTACTTC
TRBV7-4	TRBJ1-1	NA	NA	CASSFSGSTEAFF	TGTGCCAGCAGCTTCTCAGGGAGCACTGAAGCTTTCTTT
TRBV7-2	TRBJ1-2	many	NA	CASRPSGVGYGYTF	TGTGCCAGCAGACCTTCGGGGGTAGGCTATGGCTACACCTTC
TRBV7-2	TRBJ1-5	NA	NA	CASSFIGQPQHF	TGTGCCAGCAGCTTCATCGGGCAGCCCCAGCATTTT
TRBV15	TRBJ1-6	NA	NA	CATSSPGTDNSPLHF	TGTGCCACCAGCAGCCCCGGGACCGATAATTCACCCCTCCACTTT
TRBV4-2	TRBJ2-7	many	TRBD2	CASSQVGTSGSYEQYF	TGTGCCAGCAGCCAAGTGGGAACTAGCGGTTCCTACGAGCAGTACTTC
TRBV6-1	TRBJ1-6	NA	NA	CAAGASGGSPLRF	TGTGCCGCAGGGGCTAGCGGAGGATCACCCCTCCGCTTT
TRBV10-3	TRBJ1-1	NA	TRBD1	CAIRQGVTEAFF	TGTGCCATCAGGCAGGGGGTCACTGAAGCTTTCTTT
TRBV15	TRBJ2-5	NA	NA	CATSRDRSKQETQYF	TGTGCCACCAGCAGAGACCGGTCAAAGCAAGAGACCCAGTACTTC
TRBV7-9	TRBJ1-2	many	TRBD1	CASSRQQGAVTF	TGTGCCAGCAGCCGTCAACAGGGGGCGGTCACCTTC
TRBV7-9	TRBJ1-4	once	NA	CASSSPAGAGNEKLFF	TGTGCCAGCAGCTCCCCAGCGGGGGCAGGGAATGAAAAACTGTTTTTT
TRBV29-1	TRBJ1-2	NA	NA	CSPMTGYGYTF	TGCAGCCCCATGACAGGCTATGGCTACACCTTC
TRBV7-2	TRBJ1-1	few	TRBD1	CASSFNLDRVAFF	TGTGCCAGCAGCTTCAATTTGGACAGGGTGGCTTTCTTT
TRBV15	TRBJ2-5	NA	NA	CVTSRGRGGGEETQYF	TGTGTCACCAGCAGAGGACGAGGGGGGGGGGAAGAGACCCAGTACTTC
TRBV7-9	TRBJ1-1	NA	NA	CASSPPGQNTEAFF	TGTGCCAGCAGCCCACCGGGCCAGAACACTGAAGCTTTCTTT
TRBV7-9	TRBJ2-5	many	TRBD1	CASSYGQGGETQYF	TGTGCCAGCAGCTATGGACAGGGTGGGGAGACCCAGTACTTC
TRBV7-2	TRBJ2-7	many	TRBD1	CASSLDPGQVAYEQYF	TGTGCCAGCAGCTTAGACCCGGGACAGGTAGCCTACGAGCAGTACTTC